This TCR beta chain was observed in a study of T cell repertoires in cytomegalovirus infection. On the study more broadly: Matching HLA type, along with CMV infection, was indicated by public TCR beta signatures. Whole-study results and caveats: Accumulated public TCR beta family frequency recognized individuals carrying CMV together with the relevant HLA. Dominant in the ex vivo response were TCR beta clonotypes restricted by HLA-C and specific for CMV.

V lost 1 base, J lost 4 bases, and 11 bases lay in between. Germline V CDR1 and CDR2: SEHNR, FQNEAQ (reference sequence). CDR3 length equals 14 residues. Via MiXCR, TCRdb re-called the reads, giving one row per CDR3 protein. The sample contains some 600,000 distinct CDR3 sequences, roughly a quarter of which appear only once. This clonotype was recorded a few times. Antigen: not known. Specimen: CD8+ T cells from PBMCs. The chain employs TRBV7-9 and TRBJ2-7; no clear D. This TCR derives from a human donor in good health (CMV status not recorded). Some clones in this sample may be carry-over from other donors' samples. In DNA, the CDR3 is TGTGCCAGCAGCTTAGGTGTCAGAAGTTACGAGCAGTACTTC. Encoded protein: CASSLGVRSYEQYF.